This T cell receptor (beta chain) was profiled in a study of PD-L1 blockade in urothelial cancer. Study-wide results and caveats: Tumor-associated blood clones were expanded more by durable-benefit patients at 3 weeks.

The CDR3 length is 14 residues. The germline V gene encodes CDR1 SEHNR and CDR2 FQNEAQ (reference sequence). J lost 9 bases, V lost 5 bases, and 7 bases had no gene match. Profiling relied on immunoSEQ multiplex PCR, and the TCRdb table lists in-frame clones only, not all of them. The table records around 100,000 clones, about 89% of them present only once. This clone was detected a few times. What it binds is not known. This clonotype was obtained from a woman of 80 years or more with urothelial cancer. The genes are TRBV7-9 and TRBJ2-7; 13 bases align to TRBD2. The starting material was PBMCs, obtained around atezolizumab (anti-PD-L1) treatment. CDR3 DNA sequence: TGTGCCAGCAGCACCGGGACTAGCGGGAAGGTGCAGTACTTC. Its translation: CASSTGTSGKVQYF.